This T cell receptor beta chain was documented in a study of blood T cell repertoires in COVID-19. Study background: Samples representing acute and convalescent COVID-19 were sourced from the United States, Italy and Spain. From T cells, B-cell-depleted T cells, or PBMCs came the material, which was cDNA or gDNA.

CDR3 length equals 14 residues. CDR1 is KGHSH, CDR2 LQKENI, per germline. Trimming left V 4 bases short and J 2 bases short, with 9 bases between. The authors' processing: Amplification of reference gene primers provided the estimated nucleated cell counts. TCRdb's table, derived via immunoSEQ multiplex PCR, lists solely in-frame clones and lacks some. The V and J calls and clone size are taken from that table; D and trimming were inferred from the DNA. There are around 70,000 clones in the sample; roughly 87% occur only once, and roughly 9.6% lies in the top ten. Sequenced sample: peripheral blood. This sequence was found in a man older than 75 with acute or convalescent COVID-19. The chain recombines TRBV18 with TRBJ1-5; the D is unclear. This chain's CDR3 is CASSQIRGNQPQHF. DNA of the CDR3: TGTGCCAGCTCACAGATCCGGGGCAATCAGCCCCAGCATTTT.